The 31 T cell receptor beta chains presented below share a single source sample, sequenced in a study of graft-versus-host responses after intestinal transplantation. The culture paired around 200,000 irradiated violet-dye-labeled stimulators with around 200,000 CFSE-labeled responders. The protocol was immunoSEQ multiplex PCR, while the TCRdb copy is restricted to in-frame clones and leaves out a portion. The data show approximately 14,000 clones, with 33% seen just once and roughly 1.9% held by the top ten. Sequencing was performed on alloreactive CD8+ T cells from a mixed lymphocyte reaction culture, taken before intestinal transplant. Subset reported: CFSE-low proliferating T cells sorted from approximately 6-day pre-transplant mixed lymphocyte reaction (GvH or HvG direction). The receptors derive from a human patient who received an intestinal transplant.

The chain links TRBV7-8 to TRBJ2-7, with TRBD1 as a possible D gene (7 bases). Germline lookup yields CDR1 SGHVS and CDR2 FQNEAQ. CDR3 length: 17 residues. V was clipped by 1 base and J by 4 bases, with 20 bases between them. CDR3 in amino acids: CASSLDWMGRGEYEQYF. Here the CDR3 DNA reads TGTGCCAGCAGCTTAGACTGGATGGGCAGGGGGGAGTACGAGCAGTACTTC. The variable domain in full, with the rest retrieved from reference TRBV7-8 and TRBJ2-7, is GAGVSQSPRYKVAKRGQDVALRCDPISGHVSLFWYQQALGQGPEFLTYFQNEAQLDKSGLPSDRFFAERPEGSVSTLKIQRTQQEDSAVYLCASSLDWMGRGEYEQYFGPGTRLTVT.

This clone was observed once. The chain carries TRBV30 and TRBJ1-5; D possibly corresponds to TRBD1 (5 bases). The CDR3 consists of 14 residues. The V end lost 5 bases, the J end lost 3 bases, and 14 bases lay between the germline ends. The germline V gene has CDR1 GTSNPN and CDR2 SVGIG (reference sequence). The CDR3, as DNA: TGTGCCTGGTCCGACAGCGTTACCAATCAGCCCCAGCATTTT. Its translation: CAWSDSVTNQPQHF.

The chain is built from TRBV4-3 and TRBJ2-3; 8 bases align to TRBD2. The CDR3 is made up of 15 amino acids. The germline V gene has CDR1 LGHNA and CDR2 YSLEER. V dropped 4 bases and J dropped 2; count of bases not matched to a gene: 5. CDR3 amino acids: CASSLFSGNTDTQYF. In DNA, the CDR3 is TGCGCCAGCAGCCTATTTAGCGGGAACACAGATACGCAGTATTTT.

The chain joins TRBV29-1 to TRBJ1-2; no firm D call. V gave up 1 base and J gave up 6 bases, with 12 bases separating them. The V gene's germline CDR1 is SQVTM and CDR2 ANQGSEA. The CDR3 spans 13 residues. This CDR3 is CSVEGVQSDGYTF. The CDR3 bases are TGCAGCGTTGAAGGGGTACAGTCGGATGGCTACACCTTC.

The J gene is TRBJ1-1, the V gene TRBV30, with a weak D call TRBD1 (6 bases). In germline, CDR1 is GTSNPN, CDR2 SVGIG (reference sequence). The CDR3 consists of 13 residues. The V end was cut by 1 base, the J end by 1 base, with 7 bases between. DNA of the CDR3: TGTGCCTGGAGTGAGGACAGGAACACTGAAGCTTTCTTT. Protein sequence: CAWSEDRNTEAFF.

This clone was counted between two and nine times. This chain joins TRBV16 and TRBJ1-5, with a weak D call TRBD1 (6 bases). CDR1 and CDR2 from the germline V gene are KGHSY and FQNENV. Trimming left V 1 base short and J 6 bases short, with 13 bases between. The CDR3 totals 15 residues. The CDR3 is CASSQFGGASQPQHF. The CDR3 region has the DNA TGTGCCAGCAGCCAATTTGGGGGGGCCAGTCAGCCCCAGCATTTT.

The gene calls are TRBV11-3 and TRBJ1-1; possibly TRBD1 for D (5 bases). Looked up from germline, CDR1 is SGHNT and CDR2 is YENEEA. V lost 7 bases, J lost 5 bases, and 17 bases lay in between. The CDR3 length is 14 residues. CDR3 sequence (DNA): TGTGCCAGCAAAATGGGGGGAGGCGGTACTGAAGCTTTCTTT. Its protein product is CASKMGGGGTEAFF.

This chain links TRBV6-5 with TRBJ2-2; no clear D gene. The ends were cut back, 6 bases at V and 3 bases at J, with 8 bases in the middle. This CDR3 has 13 residues. In germline, CDR1 is MNHEY, CDR2 SVGAGI. CDR3 protein: CASSPSHTGELFF. The CDR3 DNA follows: TGTGCCAGCAGCCCGTCCCACACCGGGGAGCTGTTTTTT.

The chain employs TRBV6-5 and TRBJ1-2, with D perhaps TRBD1 (5 bases). Trimming left V 0 bases short and J 8 bases short, with 10 bases between. The CDR3 runs 13 residues. Looked up from germline, CDR1 is MNHEY and CDR2 is SVGAGI. The CDR3 is CASSYSGARGYTF. CDR3 in DNA: TGTGCCAGCAGTTACTCAGGGGCGAGAGGCTACACCTTC.

The chain couples TRBV11-2 to TRBJ1-2; D is uncertain. Germline V gene sequence: CDR1 SGHAT, CDR2 FQNNGV. With 3 bases removed from V and 4 bases from J, the gap between germline ends came to 12 bases. The CDR3 has 14 residues. The CDR3 DNA reads as TGTGCCAGCAGCTTCATGGCGAGGAGCTATGGCTACACCTTC. Encoded protein: CASSFMARSYGYTF.

V and J are TRBV10-3 and TRBJ2-7; TRBD2 agrees at 7 bases. Germline V gene lookup returns CDR1 ENHRY and CDR2 SYGVKD. V shed 10 bases and J 2 bases; nucleotides not matched to a gene: 8. The CDR3 is made up of 13 amino acids. Here the CDR3 DNA reads TGTGCCACGAGCGGGGACGGGACCTACGAGCAGTACTTC. Residues: CATSGDGTYEQYF.

This chain joins TRBV27 and TRBJ1-4; TRBD1 is a possible D gene (5 bases). This CDR3 is built from 14 residues. The ends were cut back, 5 bases at V and 7 bases at J, with 14 bases in the middle. Per germline, CDR1 MNHEY and CDR2 SMNVEV (reference sequence). CDR3 amino acids: CASSIGQGTEKLFF. Here the CDR3 DNA reads TGTGCCAGCAGTATAGGACAAGGCACTGAAAAACTGTTTTTT.

V usage is TRBV6-6 and J usage is TRBJ2-7; maybe TRBD1 (5 bases). This CDR3 contains 16 residues. Germline V gene sequence: CDR1 MNHNY, CDR2 SVGAGI (reference sequence). Trimming removed 4 bases from V and 0 bases from J, with 16 bases in between. The CDR3: CASSFDTWGSSYEQYF. As DNA, the CDR3 is TGTGCCAGCAGTTTCGACACCTGGGGCAGCTCCTACGAGCAGTACTTC.

This clone rates as medium-sized. The chain has TRBV5-8 and TRBJ2-3; D is perhaps TRBD1 (5 bases). Trimming stripped 2 bases from V and 2 bases from J, with 12 bases between. Germline CDR1 reads SGHTS; CDR2 reads YDEGEE. The CDR3 sequence is 15 residues long. The CDR3 spells CASSFLSGLTDTQYF. The DNA for the CDR3 is TGTGCCAGCAGCTTCCTATCAGGGCTCACAGATACGCAGTATTTT.

This clone came up a few times. The chain has TRBV9 and TRBJ1-1; D remains unclear. V dropped 0 bases and J dropped 3 bases, with 18 bases sitting between them. This CDR3 has 17 amino acids. CDR1 and CDR2 (germline): SGDLS, YYNGEE. DNA for the CDR3: TGTGCCAGCAGCGTAGGTGTGAATAACTTTGGTGACACTGAAGCTTTCTTT. It is translated as CASSVGVNNFGDTEAFF.

This chain connects TRBV4-2 to TRBJ1-1; D not resolved. The V gene's germline CDR1 is LGHNA and CDR2 YNFKEQ. The CDR3 is 14 amino acids. Trimming removed 1 base at V and 7 bases at J, with 13 bases between. Here the CDR3 DNA reads TGTGCCAGCAGCCAAGTGGAACAGATATTTGAAGCTTTCTTT. This sequence encodes CASSQVEQIFEAFF.

J is TRBJ2-1 and V is TRBV4-3, with D perhaps TRBD1 (6 bases). The CDR3 is 16 amino acids. Per the germline V gene, CDR1 is LGHNA and CDR2 is YSLEER. Trimming took off 0 bases at V and 7 bases at J, with 16 bases between the two ends. CDR3 in amino acids: CASSQDAVTQGNEQFF. In DNA, the CDR3 is TGCGCCAGCAGCCAAGACGCGGTGACACAGGGAAATGAGCAGTTCTTC.

This clone was found a few times. This chain uses TRBV7-9 with TRBJ2-1; 8 bases agree with TRBD2. The V gene's germline CDR1 is SEHNR and CDR2 FQNEAQ (reference sequence). Trimming cost V 5 bases and J 7 bases; bases outside gene matches: 10. This CDR3 has 15 amino acids. The CDR3 is CASSAPRGGLNEQFF. CDR3 DNA: TGTGCCAGCAGCGCCCCACGGGGGGGCTTAAATGAGCAGTTCTTC.

The J gene is TRBJ2-1, the V gene TRBV4-3; TRBD2 matches at 7 bases. The V gene end was trimmed by 0 bases and the J gene end by 4 bases; junction bases not matched to a gene: 6. The V gene's germline CDR1 is LGHNA and CDR2 YSLEER. The CDR3 runs to 16 residues. CDR3 bases: TGCGCCAGCAGCCAAGATCAGCTAGCGGCTTACAATGAGCAGTTCTTC. This encodes CASSQDQLAAYNEQFF.

This chain uses TRBV7-2 with TRBJ2-5; TRBD1 matches 10 bases. The length of the CDR3 is 18 residues. The ends lost 2 bases at V and 5 bases at J; junction bases unmatched: 14. The germline CDR1 and CDR2 sequences are SGHTA and FQGNSA. CDR3 amino acids: CASSLTPWTGGDEETQYF. DNA of the CDR3: TGTGCCAGCAGCTTAACCCCCTGGACAGGGGGGGATGAGGAGACCCAGTACTTC.

This CDR3 reads CASGLAHWGGTEAFF. The CDR3 DNA sequence: TGTGCTAGTGGTTTGGCCCACTGGGGGGGCACTGAAGCTTTCTTT. The V gene is TRBV12-5, the J gene TRBJ1-1, with D perhaps matching TRBD1 (5 bases). The V gene's germline CDR1 is LGHNT and CDR2 FRNRAP. The CDR3 has 15 amino acids. Deletions cut 1 base from V and 4 bases from J, with 13 bases between.

This rearrangement joins TRBV13 to TRBJ1-1, with unresolved D. V lost 3 bases and J 4 bases, leaving 9 bases between the germline ends. In germline, CDR1 is PRHDT, CDR2 FYEKMQ (reference sequence). The CDR3 loop spans 13 amino acids. The CDR3 bases are TGTGCCAGCAGCTTCGCCGGTATCACTGAAGCTTTCTTT. This gives the protein CASSFAGITEAFF.

The chain links TRBV10-3 to TRBJ2-3; 9 nucleotides agree with TRBD1. With V trimmed by 2 bases and J by 2 bases, 5 bases remained unmatched. Germline V gene data show CDR1 as ENHRY and CDR2 as SYGVKD. This CDR3 has 16 residues. This chain's CDR3 is CAISEPRDRVTDTQYF. As DNA, the CDR3 is TGTGCCATCAGTGAGCCGCGGGACAGGGTCACAGATACGCAGTATTTT.

V is TRBV29-1 and J is TRBJ2-1; 10 bases fit TRBD1. The CDR3 has 14 residues. V lost 6 bases to trimming and J lost 5 bases; unmatched junction nucleotides: 7. Germline assignment: CDR1 SQVTM and CDR2 ANQGSEA. The CDR3 loop reads CSVAPGTGDNEQFF. The CDR3 DNA is TGCAGCGTCGCCCCCGGGACAGGGGACAATGAGCAGTTCTTC.

The chain recombines TRBV29-1 with TRBJ1-1, with D perhaps matching TRBD1 (6 bases). The V and J ends lost 4 bases and 3 bases respectively, with 15 bases between them. The CDR3 runs to 14 residues. Per the germline V gene, CDR1 is SQVTM and CDR2 is ANQGSEA. The CDR3: CSVARTGFDTEAFF. The CDR3 nucleotides read TGCAGCGTTGCCCGAACAGGGTTTGACACTGAAGCTTTCTTT.

This clone is labeled medium-sized. This chain connects TRBV10-1 to TRBJ1-4; D possibly corresponds to TRBD1 (6 bases). There are 13 residues in the CDR3. V was pared by 9 bases and J by 8 bases, with 16 bases between. Germline V gene data show CDR1 as WNHNN and CDR2 as SYGVQD (reference sequence). The CDR3 nucleotides are TGCGCCAGAGGTAGAGGGGGTAGGGAAAAACTGTTTTTT. It is translated as CARGRGGREKLFF.

The chain is built from TRBV12-5 and TRBJ2-1; tentatively, D is TRBD2 (6 bases). V lost 1 base and J 7 bases, leaving 8 bases between the germline ends. The germline CDR1 and CDR2 sequences are LGHNT and FRNRAP. The length of the CDR3 is 13 residues. CDR3 region: CASGLGLGNEQFF. The CDR3 nucleotides read TGTGCTAGTGGTTTGGGACTAGGGAATGAGCAGTTCTTC.

This clone has only a few counts. The chain joins TRBV11-2 to TRBJ2-5, with a weak D call TRBD2 (5 bases). The V and J ends lost 4 bases and 2 bases respectively, with 8 bases between them. The germline V gene has CDR1 SGHAT and CDR2 FQNNGV. The CDR3 runs to 13 residues. The chain's CDR3 is CASSSRLQETQYF. Written as DNA, the CDR3 is TGTGCCAGCAGCTCTAGACTACAAGAGACCCAGTACTTC.

This clone was seen a few times. V usage is TRBV29-1 and J usage is TRBJ2-2, with a tentative D call TRBD1 (6 bases). Germline loops: CDR1 SQVTM, CDR2 ANQGSEA. The CDR3 runs 14 residues. Trimming stripped 3 bases from V and 4 bases from J, with 12 bases between. As DNA, the CDR3 is TGCAGCGTTGAGCCAGGGGCGGGCACCGGGGAGCTGTTTTTT. Translated, it gives CSVEPGAGTGELFF.

The genes are TRBV5-4 and TRBJ2-7; 9 nucleotides agree with TRBD1. The CDR3 consists of 16 residues. Looked up from germline, CDR1 is SGHNT and CDR2 is YYREEE (reference sequence). V lost 4 bases to trimming and J lost 5 bases; unmatched junction nucleotides: 13. CDR3 residues: CASSPGTGSFADEQYF. The CDR3 nucleotides read TGTGCCAGCAGCCCCGGGACAGGGAGTTTCGCCGACGAGCAGTACTTC.

The chain couples TRBV7-9 to TRBJ1-6; D unclear. From germline, CDR1 is SEHNR and CDR2 FQNEAQ (reference sequence). The CDR3 is 17 amino acids. V was trimmed by 4 bases and J by 3 bases, leaving 16 bases between them. The CDR3 region is CASSSSGLAFYNSPLHF. The CDR3 nucleotides are TGTGCCAGCAGCTCAAGCGGTCTGGCCTTCTATAATTCACCCCTCCACTTT.